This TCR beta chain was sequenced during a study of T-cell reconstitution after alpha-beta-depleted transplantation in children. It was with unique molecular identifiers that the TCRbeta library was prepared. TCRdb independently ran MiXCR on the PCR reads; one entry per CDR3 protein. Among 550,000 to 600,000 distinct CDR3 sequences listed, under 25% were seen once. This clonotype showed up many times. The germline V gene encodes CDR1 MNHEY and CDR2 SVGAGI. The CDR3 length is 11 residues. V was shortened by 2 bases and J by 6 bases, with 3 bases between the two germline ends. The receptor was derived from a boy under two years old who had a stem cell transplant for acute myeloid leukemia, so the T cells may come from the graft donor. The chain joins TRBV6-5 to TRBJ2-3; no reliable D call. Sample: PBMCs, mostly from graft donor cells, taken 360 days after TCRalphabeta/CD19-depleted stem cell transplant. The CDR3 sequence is CASSYGDTQYF. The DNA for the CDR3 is TGTGCCAGCAGTTACGGGGATACGCAGTATTTT.